These 32 T cell receptor beta chains share one sample of origin, sequenced in a study of shared clonotypes between healthy human individuals. The data were produced by immunoSEQ multiplex PCR, yet TCRdb's version contains in-frame clones alone and is incomplete. The sample records about 2.3 million clones, around 93% being singletons. The sequencing sample was made of naive CD4+ T cells from PBMCs. Subset specified: CD45RA+ positively selected. The receptors were gathered from a man in his late teens or twenties in good health. Some clones in this sample may be carry-over from other donors' samples.

The V call is TRBV10-3, the J call TRBJ2-5; D is perhaps TRBD1 (5 bases). With 5 bases removed from V and 4 bases from J, the gap between germline ends came to 11 bases. Germline V gene sequence: CDR1 ENHRY, CDR2 SYGVKD. CDR3 length: 13 residues. The CDR3 loop is CAISNTQGETQYF. The CDR3 bases are TGTGCCATCAGTAACACCCAGGGAGAGACCCAGTACTTC.

V is TRBV11-2 and J is TRBJ1-1; 9 positions match TRBD1. The CDR3 length is 16 residues. Germline CDR1 reads SGHAT; CDR2 reads FQNNGV. V lost 1 base to trimming and J lost 11 bases; unmatched junction nucleotides: 14. In nucleotides, the CDR3 is TGTGCCAGCAGCTTAGCGGGGGGACAGGGCACCAACCGGGCTTTCTTT. Protein: CASSLAGGQGTNRAFF.

Comment on this clone: Other nucleotide sequences in the sample specify the same CDR3. V usage is TRBV5-4 and J usage is TRBJ1-1; a weak D match, TRBD1 (5 bases). This CDR3 is 16 amino acids long. Trimming shortened V by 0 bases and J by 0 bases, and 12 bases separated the two germline ends. CDR1 is SGHNT, CDR2 YYREEE, per germline (reference sequence). CDR3 sequence (DNA): TGTGCCAGCAGCTTGGACAGGTCCCTCATGAACACTGAAGCTTTCTTT. Translating it yields CASSLDRSLMNTEAFF. The variable domain in full, completed from reference TRBV5-4 and TRBJ1-1, reads ETGVTQSPTHLIKTRGQQVTLRCSSQSGHNTVSWYQQALGQGPQFIFQYYREEENGRGNFPPRFSGLQFPNYSSELNVNALELDDSALYLCASSLDRSLMNTEAFFGQGTRLTVV.

The chain couples TRBV4-1 to TRBJ2-5, with D perhaps matching TRBD2 (5 bases). CDR1 is MGHRA and CDR2 is YSYEKL in the germline V gene. CDR3 length: 14 amino acids. Between the trimmed V and J ends, which lost 4 bases and 5 bases, there was a span of 14 bases. CDR3 sequence reads: CASSPLAVMETQYF. The DNA of the CDR3 is TGCGCCAGCAGCCCGCTAGCTGTGATGGAGACCCAGTACTTC.

Remarks on this clone: Other nucleotide sequences from this sample produce the same CDR3. The gene calls are TRBV5-1 and TRBJ2-2; the D gene is possibly TRBD1 (6 bases). CDR1 is SGHRS, CDR2 YFSETQ, per germline. The length of the CDR3 is 15 residues. V was shortened by 1 base and J by 0 bases, with 7 bases between the two germline ends. The CDR3 is CASSLTGSNTGELFF. CDR3 nucleotides: TGCGCCAGCAGCTTGACAGGGTCGAACACCGGGGAGCTGTTTTTT.

Regarding this clone: Other DNA sequences within the sample encode an identical CDR3. The chain combines TRBV7-3 with TRBJ2-4; TRBD2 matches at 8 bases. The CDR3 spans 12 residues. CDR1 and CDR2 from the germline V gene are SGHTA and FQGTGA. V was pared by 5 bases and J by 8 bases, with 2 bases of the junction left unmatched. CDR3 region: CASSPGGDIQYF. The CDR3 coding sequence is TGTGCCAGCAGCCCCGGGGGGGACATTCAGTACTTC. Full variable domain (remainder filled in from reference TRBV7-3 and TRBJ2-4): GAGVSQTPSNKVTEKGKYVELRCDPISGHTALYWYRQSLGQGPEFLIYFQGTGAADDSGLPNDRFFAVRPEGSVSTLKIQRTERGDSAVYLCASSPGGDIQYFGAGTRLSVL.

The rearrangement joins TRBV28 to TRBJ1-2; the match to TRBD1 covers 8 bases. V lost 4 bases, J lost 4 bases, and 5 bases stayed unmatched. The germline V gene has CDR1 MDHEN and CDR2 SYDVKM. The CDR3 covers 14 residues. The CDR3 spells CASSSRQGSYGYTF. The CDR3 coding sequence is TGTGCCAGCAGTTCGAGACAGGGGTCCTATGGCTACACCTTC.

The chain has TRBV28 and TRBJ2-7, with TRBD2 identical over 8 bases. Germline CDR1 MDHEN, CDR2 SYDVKM. J lost 4 bases, V lost 3 bases, and 11 bases had no gene match. This CDR3 contains 16 residues. The CDR3, as DNA: TGTGCCAGCAGTTTGTCGGGGTTAGCGGGGCTATACGAGCAGTACTTC. Translated: CASSLSGLAGLYEQYF.

Written as DNA, the CDR3 is TGTGCCAGCAGCCTACTCCCGGGGGGAGGAGGTACTGAAGCTTTCTTT. It is translated as CASSLLPGGGGTEAFF. The V call is TRBV7-8, the J call TRBJ1-1; possible D gene TRBD1, 5 bases. The CDR3 length is 16 residues. The V end was cut by 5 bases, the J end by 5 bases, with 21 bases between. In germline, CDR1 is SGHVS, CDR2 FQNEAQ.

The J gene is TRBJ2-5, the V gene TRBV5-1; 8 nucleotides agree with TRBD1. V was clipped by 3 bases and J by 4 bases; unmatched bases: 8. The V gene's germline CDR1 is SGHRS and CDR2 YFSETQ. This CDR3 spans 15 amino acids. CDR3 loop: CASSYGQGSLETQYF. CDR3 nucleotides: TGCGCCAGCAGCTATGGACAGGGATCGTTAGAGACCCAGTACTTC.

As concerns this clone: Because the CDR3 is missing its conserved closing phenylalanine or tryptophan, this is likely a read error. Because the CDR3's place on the DNA is in doubt, the DNA is left out and the CDR3 is given as listed by TCRdb. J is TRBJ2-7 and V is TRBV5-6; the table gives TRBD2 as D, unverified against the DNA. Germline V gives CDR1 SGHDT, CDR2 YYEEEE. The CDR3 spans 14 residues, counting both ends. CDR3 region: CASSPIAEASLPSC.

Points on this clone: The sample has other DNA sequences that encode this CDR3 too. This chain connects TRBV2 to TRBJ2-7; no reliable D call. Between the trimmed V and J ends, which lost 3 bases and 3 bases, there was a span of 12 bases. The CDR3 has 14 amino acids. Germline CDR1 SNHLY, CDR2 FYNNEI. CDR3 in DNA: TGTGCCAGCAGTGATCAAGGGTACCTCTACGAGCAGTACTTC. Amino acids: CASSDQGYLYEQYF.

The rearrangement links TRBV9 to TRBJ2-5; 7 bases fit TRBD2. Germline V gene lookup returns CDR1 SGDLS and CDR2 YYNGEE. V gave up 0 bases and J gave up 4 bases; unmatched junction bases: 15. CDR3 size: 18 residues. The CDR3 DNA is TGTGCCAGCAGCGTAGCGTCTAGCGGAAGTGGGGGGGTAGAGACCCAGTACTTC. This sequence encodes CASSVASSGSGGVETQYF.

The CDR3 bases are TGCGCCAGCGGGGAGGGTTTCGATGAGCAGTTCTTC. It encodes CASGEGFDEQFF. This chain links TRBV5-1 with TRBJ2-1; TRBD2 matches 7 bases. Germline-derived CDR1 and CDR2 are SGHRS and YFSETQ. The CDR3 totals 12 residues. J gave up 8 bases and V 7 bases, and 6 bases lay outside the gene matches.

Worth noting for this clone: The sample holds other DNA sequences that translate to the same CDR3. This sequence joins TRBV5-1 and TRBJ2-2, with 11 bases aligning to TRBD1. Germline CDR1 SGHRS, CDR2 YFSETQ. The V and J ends lost 7 bases and 5 bases, in that order; junction bases with no gene match: 7. This CDR3 region has 15 residues. CDR3 nucleotide sequence: TGCGCCAGCTCCGGACAGGGGGCTGGAACCGGGGAGCTGTTTTTT. This encodes CASSGQGAGTGELFF.

The rearrangement joins TRBV29-1 to TRBJ2-5, with TRBD2 as a possible D gene (5 bases). CDR3 size: 11 residues. CDR1 is SQVTM and CDR2 is ANQGSEA in the germline V gene. V shed 8 bases and J shed 5 bases, with 12 bases lying between them. The CDR3: CSSPRGETQYF. CDR3 bases: TGCAGCTCTCCGCGAGGGGAGACCCAGTACTTC.

This clone was seen once. The rearrangement links TRBV5-4 to TRBJ2-1; 11 positions agree with TRBD2. V trimming: 2 bases; J trimming: 9 bases; junction bases outside the gene matches: 7. The CDR3 is made up of 15 amino acids. Germline V gene data show CDR1 as SGHNT and CDR2 as YYREEE (reference sequence). As DNA, the CDR3 is TGTGCCAGCAGCTTCCTAGCGGGAGGCGGTAGTGAGCAGTTCTTC. Translated, it gives CASSFLAGGGSEQFF.

The chain is built from TRBV2 and TRBJ2-2; no clear D. Trimming left V 3 bases short and J 7 bases short, with 12 bases between. There are 14 residues in the CDR3. Germline V CDR1 and CDR2: SNHLY, FYNNEI. CDR3 coding DNA: TGTGCCAGCAGTGAGAGAGGCATTGGCGGGGAGCTGTTTTTT. This sequence encodes CASSERGIGGELFF.

The chain uses TRBV10-3 and TRBJ1-2; D not certain. The CDR3 spans 13 residues. Germline values: CDR1 ENHRY, CDR2 SYGVKD. Trimming cost V 0 bases and J 7 bases, with 9 bases left between them. The CDR3 sequence: CAISESISLGYTF. CDR3 bases: TGTGCCATCAGTGAGTCGATCTCTCTTGGCTACACCTTC.

The chain is built from TRBV19 and TRBJ2-5, with 8 bases matching TRBD1. The V gene end was trimmed by 4 bases and the J gene end by 2 bases; junction bases not matched to a gene: 6. CDR3 length equals 15 residues. Germline-derived CDR1 and CDR2 are LNHDA and SQIVND (reference sequence). In nucleotides, the CDR3 is TGTGCCAGTAGTACCGGGGACAGGCAGCAAGAGACCCAGTACTTC. It codes for CASSTGDRQQETQYF.

V and J are TRBV6-5 and TRBJ2-7; D is undetermined. Germline-derived CDR1 and CDR2 are MNHEY and SVGAGI. The germline V and J ends were trimmed by 4 bases and 2 bases, with 6 bases remaining between them. This CDR3 has 12 amino acids. The CDR3 reads CASSSHTYEQYF. CDR3 nucleotides: TGTGCCAGCAGTTCCCATACCTACGAGCAGTACTTC.

The chain employs TRBV19 and TRBJ2-2; the D is unclear. V was pared by 3 bases and J by 7 bases, with 12 bases between. There are 14 residues in the CDR3. Germline assignment: CDR1 LNHDA and CDR2 SQIVND (reference sequence). The CDR3 DNA sequence: TGTGCCAGTAGTATTCGTGGCGCCAACGGGGAGCTGTTTTTT. It translates to CASSIRGANGELFF.

The chain carries TRBV7-2 and TRBJ2-5; TRBD2 matches at 9 bases. The length of the CDR3 is 15 residues. V shed 4 bases and J 2 bases; nucleotides not matched to a gene: 5. In germline, CDR1 is SGHTA, CDR2 FQGNSA. DNA of the CDR3: TGTGCCAGCAGCTGGGCTAGCGGGACTCAAGAGACCCAGTACTTC. Protein product: CASSWASGTQETQYF.

This chain links TRBV5-1 with TRBJ2-7, with D possibly matching TRBD1 (5 bases). Trimming took 3 bases from V and 7 from J, leaving 8 bases between them. The CDR3 runs 11 residues. Germline lookup yields CDR1 SGHRS and CDR2 YFSETQ. The CDR3 DNA sequence: TGCGCCAGCAGCTACCAGGGAGAGCAGTACTTC. This codes for CASSYQGEQYF.

This clone was recorded a few times. V and J are TRBV28 and TRBJ1-1; D possibly corresponds to TRBD1 (6 bases). Germline V gives CDR1 MDHEN, CDR2 SYDVKM. Trimming removed 8 bases at V and 7 bases at J, with 14 bases between. The CDR3 extends over 12 amino acids. In DNA, the CDR3 is TGTGCCAGCGGGGGGGCGCAGGATGAAGCTTTCTTT. Translating it yields CASGGAQDEAFF. The full variable domain, in which reference TRBV28 and TRBJ1-1 provide the parts outside the CDR3, is DVKVTQSSRYLVKRTGEKVFLECVQDMDHENMFWYRQDPGLGLRLIYFSYDVKMKEKGDIPEGYSVSREKKERFSLILESASTNQTSMYLCASGGAQDEAFFGQGTRLTVV.

V usage is TRBV15 and J usage is TRBJ2-7; possible D gene TRBD1, 5 bases. Trimming took off 0 bases at V and 3 bases at J, with 15 bases between the two ends. Germline CDR1 is LNHNV and CDR2 is YYDKDF (reference sequence). The CDR3 has 16 residues. The DNA of the CDR3 is TGTGCCACCAGCAGAGATACCGACAGATTCGACTACGAGCAGTACTTC. It codes for CATSRDTDRFDYEQYF.

The gene calls are TRBV6-1 and TRBJ2-3; possible D gene TRBD2, 6 bases. Germline lookup yields CDR1 MNHNS and CDR2 SASEGT. Trimming pared 2 bases from V and 6 bases from J, leaving 12 bases between. The CDR3 contains 14 residues. The CDR3 reads CASSERLARDTQYF. As DNA, the CDR3 is TGTGCCAGCAGTGAACGGCTAGCGCGGGATACGCAGTATTTT.

This chain links TRBV4-2 with TRBJ2-7; possibly TRBD2 for D (5 bases). Germline lookup yields CDR1 LGHNA and CDR2 YNFKEQ. There are 15 residues in the CDR3. Trimming removed 0 bases from V and 1 base from J, with 10 bases in between. In DNA form, the CDR3 reads TGTGCCAGCAGCCAAGATCCGCGGGTTTCCTACGAGCAGTACTTC. As protein: CASSQDPRVSYEQYF.

The rearrangement uses TRBV30 and TRBJ1-4; D remains unclear. The CDR3 runs to 14 residues. Germline CDR1 and CDR2: GTSNPN and SVGIG (reference sequence). The V and J ends lost 4 bases and 1 base respectively, with 10 bases between them. Here the CDR3 reads CAWTGRETNEKLFF. The CDR3 bases are TGTGCCTGGACCGGACGGGAAACTAATGAAAAACTGTTTTTT.

The chain has TRBV6-4 and TRBJ2-3; no clear D. The CDR3 totals 13 residues. Germline V gene data show CDR1 as MRHNA and CDR2 as SNTAGT. Trimming pared 6 bases from V and 0 bases from J, leaving 7 bases between. In nucleotides, the CDR3 is TGTGCCAGCAGCCAGTCTAGCACAGATACGCAGTATTTT. Amino acid sequence: CASSQSSTDTQYF.

This chain joins TRBV18 and TRBJ2-3, with D hard to call. This CDR3 is 14 amino acids long. Trimming removed 5 bases from V and 0 bases from J, with 9 bases in between. CDR1 is KGHSH, CDR2 LQKENI, per germline. In nucleotides, the CDR3 is TGTGCCAGCTCAGTCGGGTTAAGCACAGATACGCAGTATTTT. It codes for CASSVGLSTDTQYF.

Concerning this clone itself: Additional DNA sequences in this sample encode the identical CDR3. This chain links TRBV5-6 with TRBJ2-1; the match to TRBD1 covers 7 bases. V dropped 0 bases and J dropped 0; count of bases not matched to a gene: 0. The CDR3 is 15 amino acids. CDR1 SGHDT and CDR2 YYEEEE come from the germline V gene. CDR3 amino acids: CASSLGQGSYNEQFF. The CDR3 nucleotides read TGTGCCAGCAGCTTGGGACAGGGCTCCTACAATGAGCAGTTCTTC.